This TCR beta chain was sequenced during a study of cytomegalovirus exposure and HLA in healthy donors. About this clone itself: Its antigen is undetermined.

Germline loops: CDR1 SNHLY, CDR2 FYNNEI. V lost 6 bases, J lost 6 bases, and 12 bases lay in between. The CDR3 loop spans 13 amino acids. The PCR was carried out with 60 Vbeta primers and 13 Jbeta primers. This table comes from immunoSEQ multiplex PCR, and its TCRdb copy is limited to in-frame clones, with some not included. The data hold about 200,000 clones, with about four fifths observed a single time. The study, taken as a whole, reports: Whilst most TCR sequences proved rare, a subset of public TCRs occurred across many donors. Differences between HLA loci emerged in a later analysis of TCR association rates, with DRB1 most and HLA-C fewest. Presence/absence analyses assumed roughly uniform sequencing depth across donors.

This sequence was found in a woman aged 45-59 years in good health and CMV-seronegative. This rearrangement joins TRBV2 to TRBJ2-4; tentative D call: TRBD2 (6 bases). The sequencing input was PBMCs. CDR3 sequence: CASRGTAPNIQYF. The CDR3 DNA is TGTGCCAGCAGAGGGACTGCGCCAAACATTCAGTACTTC.